The 8 T cell receptor beta chains below were found in one sample sequenced in a study of beta chain features in type 1 diabetes. Findings of the study overall: Shorter TCRB CDR3s, moderately but significantly so, were found in Type 1 diabetes patients in all four CD4+ subsets.

The sequenced template was cDNA made from the entire isolated RNA. Only in-frame clones appear in the TCRdb table, and some are missing; sequencing was by immunoSEQ multiplex PCR. The sample comprises roughly 350,000 clones, 9.5% to 10% of which are singletons, and roughly 0.6% rests with the top ten. Which antigens these TCRs recognize remains unknown. Sequencing input: central memory CD4+ T cells from blood. The receptors shown here come from a man aged 25-45 years with type 1 diabetes.

This clone was counted many times. The chain has TRBV7-9 and TRBJ2-2, with a weak D call TRBD1 (8 bases). The germline V and J ends were trimmed by 10 bases and 4 bases, with 19 bases remaining between them. The CDR3 runs to 15 residues. Germline CDR1 is SEHNR and CDR2 is FQNEAQ (reference sequence). Written as DNA, the CDR3 is TGTGCCACCGAAACCCACAGGGGGGGCACCGGGGAGCTGTTTTTT. This sequence encodes CATETHRGGTGELFF.

The chain is built from TRBV27 and TRBJ1-2; 8 bases are a match to TRBD1. Germline-derived CDR1 and CDR2 are MNHEY and SMNVEV (reference sequence). The CDR3 is 16 amino acids. Losses at the gene ends were 6 bases for V and 5 bases for J; bases not matched to a gene: 14. The CDR3 DNA reads as TGTGCCAGCAGCCGACAGGGGCGGTTGAGCGTGTATGGCTACACCTTC. This translates into CASSRQGRLSVYGYTF.

This clone has ten or more counts. The J gene is TRBJ2-1, the V gene TRBV15; 9 nucleotides agree with TRBD2. This CDR3 has 16 amino acids. From germline, CDR1 is LNHNV and CDR2 YYDKDF (reference sequence). With 0 bases clipped from V and 8 bases from J, the junction kept 8 bases outside the gene matches. In DNA form, the CDR3 reads TGTGCCACCAGCAGAGATTTGGCGGGAGGGCAAGATGAGCAGTTCTTC. Encoded protein: CATSRDLAGGQDEQFF.

This clone was counted between two and nine times. The chain combines TRBV5-4 with TRBJ2-5, with D perhaps TRBD1 (5 bases). The germline V and J ends were trimmed by 2 bases and 2 bases, with 10 bases remaining between them. This CDR3 is built from 14 residues. Per the germline V gene, CDR1 is SGHNT and CDR2 is YYREEE (reference sequence). The CDR3 loop reads CASSFTDRQETQYF. The DNA of the CDR3 is TGTGCCAGCAGCTTTACCGACAGACAAGAGACCCAGTACTTC.

V gene TRBV5-1 combines with J gene TRBJ2-7, with 12 bases lining up with TRBD2. The CDR3 totals 15 residues. J gave up 5 bases and V 4 bases, and 7 bases lay outside the gene matches. Germline-derived CDR1 and CDR2 are SGHRS and YFSETQ. The CDR3 coding sequence is TGCGCCAGCAGCCTCGGACTAGCGGGAATCAACGAGCAGTACTTC. Protein sequence: CASSLGLAGINEQYF.

The rearrangement joins TRBV7-9 to TRBJ2-7; the D gene is possibly TRBD1 (6 bases). The germline V and J ends were trimmed by 3 bases and 9 bases, with 15 bases remaining between them. Looked up from germline, CDR1 is SEHNR and CDR2 is FQNEAQ (reference sequence). The CDR3 spans 13 residues. The CDR3 protein is CASSFERGNWQYF. In nucleotides, the CDR3 is TGTGCCAGCAGCTTTGAGAGGGGGAACTGGCAGTACTTC.

This clone was seen a handful of times. The V gene is TRBV10-3, the J gene TRBJ2-1; 7 nucleotides agree with TRBD2. Germline CDR1 ENHRY, CDR2 SYGVKD. J was trimmed by 4 bases and V by 10 bases; bases with no gene match: 10. The CDR3 loop spans 14 amino acids. The CDR3 DNA is TGTGCCAGCAGCGGGGAAGAGGGGTACAATGAGCAGTTCTTC. Translated, it gives CASSGEEGYNEQFF.

The V gene is TRBV6-6, the J gene TRBJ2-2; D assignment may be TRBD1 or TRBD2 (5 bases each). The CDR3 sequence is 15 residues long. V lost 6 bases and J lost 6, with 17 bases in between. Germline CDR1 and CDR2: MNHNY and SVGAGI (reference sequence). This CDR3 reads CASSPDWDPSGELFF. CDR3 nucleotide sequence: TGTGCCAGCAGCCCGGATTGGGACCCGTCCGGGGAGCTGTTTTTT.